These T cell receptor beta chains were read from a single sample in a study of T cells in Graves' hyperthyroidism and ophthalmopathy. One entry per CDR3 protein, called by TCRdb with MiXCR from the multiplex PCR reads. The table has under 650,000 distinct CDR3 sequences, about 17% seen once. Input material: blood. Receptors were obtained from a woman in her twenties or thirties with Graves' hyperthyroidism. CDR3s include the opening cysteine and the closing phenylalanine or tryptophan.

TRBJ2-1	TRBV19	CASSPGRQGYNEQFF
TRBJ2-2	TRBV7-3	CASSSISPGELFF
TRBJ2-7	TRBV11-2	CASSLIPDEQYF
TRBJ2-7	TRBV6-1	CASSESGDPSVYEQYF
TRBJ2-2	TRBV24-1	CATSDHLVGSEATGELFF
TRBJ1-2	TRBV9	CASSASGANYGYTF
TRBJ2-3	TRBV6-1	CASRRSGSEADTQYF
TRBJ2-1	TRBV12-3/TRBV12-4	CASRWTSGISLHGNEQFF
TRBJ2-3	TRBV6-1	CASSPGTSGAFTDTQYF
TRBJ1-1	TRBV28	CASSLPAGGMSTEAFF